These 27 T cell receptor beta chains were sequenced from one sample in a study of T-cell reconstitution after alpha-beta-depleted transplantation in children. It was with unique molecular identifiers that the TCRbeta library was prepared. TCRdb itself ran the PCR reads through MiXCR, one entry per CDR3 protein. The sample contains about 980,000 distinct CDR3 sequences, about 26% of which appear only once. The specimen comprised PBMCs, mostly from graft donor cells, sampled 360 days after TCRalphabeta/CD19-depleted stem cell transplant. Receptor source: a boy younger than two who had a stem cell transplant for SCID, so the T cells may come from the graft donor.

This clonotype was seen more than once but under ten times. The CDR3 DNA reads as TGTGCCAGCAGGGGAGACTCTGAAAAACTGTTTTTT. Amino acids: CASRGDSEKLFF. This sequence joins TRBV2 and TRBJ1-4; no clear D. CDR1 is SNHLY, CDR2 FYNNEI, per germline. CDR3 length: 12 residues. The V gene lost 6 bases and the J gene lost 7 bases, with 9 bases spanning the gap.

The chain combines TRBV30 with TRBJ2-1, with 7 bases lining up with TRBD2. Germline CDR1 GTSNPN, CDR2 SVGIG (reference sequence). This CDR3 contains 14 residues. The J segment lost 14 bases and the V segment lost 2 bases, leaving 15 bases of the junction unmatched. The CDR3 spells CAWSRRLASDREFF. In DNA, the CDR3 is TGTGCCTGGAGTAGGAGACTAGCTAGCGATCGGGAGTTCTTC.

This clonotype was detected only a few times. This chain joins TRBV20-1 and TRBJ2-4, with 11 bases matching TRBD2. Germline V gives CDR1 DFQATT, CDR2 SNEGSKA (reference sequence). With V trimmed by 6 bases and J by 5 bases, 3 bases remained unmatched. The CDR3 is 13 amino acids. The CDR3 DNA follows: TGCAGTGCCCTGGGACTAGCGGAAAACATTCAGTACTTC. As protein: CSALGLAENIQYF.

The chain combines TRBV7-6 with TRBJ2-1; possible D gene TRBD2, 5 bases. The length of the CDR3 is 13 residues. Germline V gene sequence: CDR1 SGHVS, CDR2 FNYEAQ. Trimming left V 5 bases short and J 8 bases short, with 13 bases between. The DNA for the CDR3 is TGTGCCAGCAGCCTCGGGGTTGCGTATGAGCAGTTCTTC. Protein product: CASSLGVAYEQFF.

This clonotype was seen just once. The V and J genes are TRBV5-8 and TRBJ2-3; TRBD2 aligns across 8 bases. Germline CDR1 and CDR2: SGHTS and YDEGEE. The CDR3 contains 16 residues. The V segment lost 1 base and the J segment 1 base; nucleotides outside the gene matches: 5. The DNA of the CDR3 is TGTGCCAGCAGCTTGTATGCGGGGGGCCGCACAGATACGCAGTATTTT. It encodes CASSLYAGGRTDTQYF.

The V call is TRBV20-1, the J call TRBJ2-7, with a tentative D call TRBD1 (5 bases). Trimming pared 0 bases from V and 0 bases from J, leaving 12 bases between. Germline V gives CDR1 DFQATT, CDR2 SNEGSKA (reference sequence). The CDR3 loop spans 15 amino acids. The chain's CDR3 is CSARDVRENSYEQYF. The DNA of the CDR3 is TGCAGTGCTAGAGATGTCAGGGAAAACTCCTACGAGCAGTACTTC.

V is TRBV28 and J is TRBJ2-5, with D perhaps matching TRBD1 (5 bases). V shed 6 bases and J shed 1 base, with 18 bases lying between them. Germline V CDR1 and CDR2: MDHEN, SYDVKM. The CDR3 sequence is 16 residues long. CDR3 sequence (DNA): TGTGCCAGCAGCTCCGAATTAGGGGCAGCCCAAGAGACCCAGTACTTC. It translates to CASSSELGAAQETQYF.

CDR3 nucleotide sequence: TGTGCCAGCAGTTTTGGGACTAGCGGAACTAGCACAGATACGCAGTATTTT. Translating gives CASSFGTSGTSTDTQYF. The chain links TRBV27 to TRBJ2-3, with 11 bases aligning to TRBD2. Per germline, CDR1 MNHEY and CDR2 SMNVEV (reference sequence). The CDR3 totals 17 residues. Germline trimming cut 3 bases from V and 0 bases from J; bases unmatched to any gene: 5.

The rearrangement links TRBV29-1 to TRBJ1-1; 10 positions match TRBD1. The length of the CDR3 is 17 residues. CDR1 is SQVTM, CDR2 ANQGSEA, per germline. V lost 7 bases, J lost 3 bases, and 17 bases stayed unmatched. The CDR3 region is CSGSRDRGFRGHTEAFF. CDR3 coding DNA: TGCAGCGGCTCCCGGGACAGGGGTTTCCGCGGACACACTGAAGCTTTCTTT.

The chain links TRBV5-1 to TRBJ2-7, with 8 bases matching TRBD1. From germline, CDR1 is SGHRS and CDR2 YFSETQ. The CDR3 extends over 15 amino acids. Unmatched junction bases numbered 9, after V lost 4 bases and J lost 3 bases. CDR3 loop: CASSVTGGRLYEQYF. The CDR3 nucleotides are TGCGCCAGCAGCGTCACAGGGGGTCGGCTCTACGAGCAGTACTTC.

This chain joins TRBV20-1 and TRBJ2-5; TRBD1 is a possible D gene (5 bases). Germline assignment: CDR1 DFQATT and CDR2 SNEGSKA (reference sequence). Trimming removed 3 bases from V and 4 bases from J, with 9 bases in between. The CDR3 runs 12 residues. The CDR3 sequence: CSARTVGETQYF. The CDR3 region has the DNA TGCAGTGCTAGGACAGTCGGAGAGACCCAGTACTTC.

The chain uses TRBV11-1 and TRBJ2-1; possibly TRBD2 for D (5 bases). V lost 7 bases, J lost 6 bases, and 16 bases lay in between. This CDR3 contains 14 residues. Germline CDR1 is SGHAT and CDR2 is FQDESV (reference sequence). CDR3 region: CASKASRAPNEQFF. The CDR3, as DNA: TGTGCCAGCAAAGCCTCGCGGGCGCCCAATGAGCAGTTCTTC.

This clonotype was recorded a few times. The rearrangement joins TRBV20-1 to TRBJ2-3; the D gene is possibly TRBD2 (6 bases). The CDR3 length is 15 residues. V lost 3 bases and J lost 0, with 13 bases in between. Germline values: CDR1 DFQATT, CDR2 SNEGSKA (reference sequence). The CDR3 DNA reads TGCAGTGCTAGCCCCCCCGGGGGTAGCACAGATACGCAGTATTTT. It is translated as CSASPPGGSTDTQYF.

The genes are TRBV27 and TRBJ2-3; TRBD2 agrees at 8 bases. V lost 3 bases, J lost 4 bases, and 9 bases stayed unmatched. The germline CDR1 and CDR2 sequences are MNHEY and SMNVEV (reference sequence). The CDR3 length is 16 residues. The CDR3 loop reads CASSFSGGLGSDTQYF. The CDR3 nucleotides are TGTGCCAGCAGTTTCTCGGGGGGACTAGGATCAGATACGCAGTATTTT.

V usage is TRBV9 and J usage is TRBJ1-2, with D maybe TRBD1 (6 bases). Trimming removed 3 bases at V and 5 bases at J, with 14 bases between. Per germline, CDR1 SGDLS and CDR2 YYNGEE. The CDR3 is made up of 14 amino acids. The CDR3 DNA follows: TGTGCCAGCAGCGGGTCGACAGGACGATATGGCTACACCTTC. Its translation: CASSGSTGRYGYTF. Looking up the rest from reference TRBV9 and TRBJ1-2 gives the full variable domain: DSGVTQTPKHLITATGQRVTLRCSPRSGDLSVYWYQQSLDQGLQFLIQYYNGEERAKGNILERFSAQQFPDLHSELNLSSLELGDSALYFCASSGSTGRYGYTFGSGTRLTVV.

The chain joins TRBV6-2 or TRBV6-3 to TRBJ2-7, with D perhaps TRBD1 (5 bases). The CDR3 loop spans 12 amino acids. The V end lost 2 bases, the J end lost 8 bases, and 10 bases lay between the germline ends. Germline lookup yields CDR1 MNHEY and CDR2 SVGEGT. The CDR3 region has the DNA TGTGCCAGCAGTTACGGACACCGCCAGCAGTACTTC. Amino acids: CASSYGHRQQYF.

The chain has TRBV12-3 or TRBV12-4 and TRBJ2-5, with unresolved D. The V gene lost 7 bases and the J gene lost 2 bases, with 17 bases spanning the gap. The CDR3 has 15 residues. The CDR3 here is CASMRWRDHQETQYF. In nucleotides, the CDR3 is TGTGCCAGCATGCGTTGGCGAGACCATCAAGAGACCCAGTACTTC.

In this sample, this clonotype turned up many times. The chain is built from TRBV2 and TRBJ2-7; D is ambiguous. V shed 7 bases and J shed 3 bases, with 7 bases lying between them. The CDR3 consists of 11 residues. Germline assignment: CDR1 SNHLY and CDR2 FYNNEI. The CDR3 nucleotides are TGTGCCAGCACAAAGGGCTACGAGCAGTACTTC. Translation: CASTKGYEQYF.

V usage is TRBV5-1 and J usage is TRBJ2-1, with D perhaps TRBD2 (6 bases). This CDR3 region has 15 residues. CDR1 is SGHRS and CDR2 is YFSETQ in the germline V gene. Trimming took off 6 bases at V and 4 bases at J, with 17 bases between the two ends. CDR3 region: CASTNVGGTYNEQFF. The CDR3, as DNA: TGCGCCAGCACAAATGTGGGGGGAACTTACAATGAGCAGTTCTTC.

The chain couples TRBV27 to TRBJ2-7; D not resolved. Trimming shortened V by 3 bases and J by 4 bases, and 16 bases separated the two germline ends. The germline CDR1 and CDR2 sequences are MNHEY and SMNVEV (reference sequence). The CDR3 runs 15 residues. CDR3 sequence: CASSFKGKPWYEQYF. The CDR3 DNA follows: TGTGCCAGCAGTTTCAAAGGGAAGCCCTGGTACGAGCAGTACTTC.

The CDR3: CASSLWLAGGVNEQFF. As DNA, the CDR3 is TGTGCCAGCAGCTTGTGGCTAGCGGGGGGCGTCAATGAGCAGTTCTTC. The chain joins TRBV5-5 to TRBJ2-1; 11 nucleotides line up with TRBD2. This CDR3 is 16 amino acids long. From germline, CDR1 is SGHKS and CDR2 YYEKEE (reference sequence). V lost 1 base to trimming and J lost 6 bases; unmatched junction nucleotides: 6.

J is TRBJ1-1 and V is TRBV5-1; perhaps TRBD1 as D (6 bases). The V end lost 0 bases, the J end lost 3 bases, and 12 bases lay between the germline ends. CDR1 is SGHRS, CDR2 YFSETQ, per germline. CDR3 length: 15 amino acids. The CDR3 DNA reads TGCGCCAGCAGCTTGGGCCCGCGGGGGCACACTGAAGCTTTCTTT. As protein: CASSLGPRGHTEAFF.

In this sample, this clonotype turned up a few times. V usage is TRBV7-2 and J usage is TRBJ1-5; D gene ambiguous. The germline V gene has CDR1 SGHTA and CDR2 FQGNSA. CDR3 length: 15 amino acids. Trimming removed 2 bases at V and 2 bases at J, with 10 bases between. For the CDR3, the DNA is TGTGCCAGCAGCTTAAGGCAGAGCGGCAATCAGCCCCAGCATTTT. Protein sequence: CASSLRQSGNQPQHF.

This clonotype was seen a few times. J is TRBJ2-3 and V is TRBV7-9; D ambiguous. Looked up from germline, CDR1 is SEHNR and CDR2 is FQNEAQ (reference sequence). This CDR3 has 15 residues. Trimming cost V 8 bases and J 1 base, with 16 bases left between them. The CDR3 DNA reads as TGTGCCAGCTCCGCCTGGGCGGCCCGCACAGATACGCAGTATTTT. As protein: CASSAWAARTDTQYF.

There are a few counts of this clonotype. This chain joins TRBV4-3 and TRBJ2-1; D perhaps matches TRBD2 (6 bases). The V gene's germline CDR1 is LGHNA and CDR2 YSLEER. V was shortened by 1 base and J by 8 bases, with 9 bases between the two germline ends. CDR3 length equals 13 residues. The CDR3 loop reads CASSQGLDYEQFF. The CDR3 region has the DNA TGCGCCAGCAGCCAAGGACTAGACTATGAGCAGTTCTTC.

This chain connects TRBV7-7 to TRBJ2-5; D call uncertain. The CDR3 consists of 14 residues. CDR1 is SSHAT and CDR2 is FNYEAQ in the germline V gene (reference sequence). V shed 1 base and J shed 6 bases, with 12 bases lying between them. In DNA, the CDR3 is TGTGCCAGCAGCTTAGGTTTCGATGGCAAGACCCAGTACTTC. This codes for CASSLGFDGKTQYF.

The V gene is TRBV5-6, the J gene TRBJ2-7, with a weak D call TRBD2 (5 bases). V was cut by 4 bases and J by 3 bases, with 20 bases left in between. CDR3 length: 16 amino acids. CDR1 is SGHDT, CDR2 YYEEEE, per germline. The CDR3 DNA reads TGTGCCAGCAGCCAGCTGCCTGGAGCGGTCTTCTACGAGCAGTACTTC. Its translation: CASSQLPGAVFYEQYF.